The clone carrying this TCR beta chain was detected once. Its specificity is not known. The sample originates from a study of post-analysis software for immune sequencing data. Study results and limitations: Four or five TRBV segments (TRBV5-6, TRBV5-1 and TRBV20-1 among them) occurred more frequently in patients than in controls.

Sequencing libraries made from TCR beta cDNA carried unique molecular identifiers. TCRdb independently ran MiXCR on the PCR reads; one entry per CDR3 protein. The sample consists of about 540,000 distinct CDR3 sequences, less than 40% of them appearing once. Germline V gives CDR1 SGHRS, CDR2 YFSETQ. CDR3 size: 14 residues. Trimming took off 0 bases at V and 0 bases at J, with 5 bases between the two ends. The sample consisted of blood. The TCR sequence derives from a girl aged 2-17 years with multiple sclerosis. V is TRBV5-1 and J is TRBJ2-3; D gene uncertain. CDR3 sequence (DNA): TGCGCCAGCAGCTTGGATTGGAGCACAGATACGCAGTATTTT. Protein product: CASSLDWSTDTQYF.